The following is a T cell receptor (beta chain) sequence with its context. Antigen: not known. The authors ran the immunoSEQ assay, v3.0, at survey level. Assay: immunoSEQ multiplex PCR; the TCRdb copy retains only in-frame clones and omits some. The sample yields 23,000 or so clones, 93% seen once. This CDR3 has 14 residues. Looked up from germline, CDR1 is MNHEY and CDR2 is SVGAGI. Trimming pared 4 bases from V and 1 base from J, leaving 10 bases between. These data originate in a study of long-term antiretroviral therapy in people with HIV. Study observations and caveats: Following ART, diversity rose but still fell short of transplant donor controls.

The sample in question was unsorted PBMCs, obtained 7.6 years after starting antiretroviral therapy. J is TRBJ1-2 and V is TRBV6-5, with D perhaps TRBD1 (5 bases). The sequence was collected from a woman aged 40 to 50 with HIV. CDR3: CASSSGTGNYGYTF. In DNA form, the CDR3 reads TGTGCCAGCAGTTCCGGGACGGGTAACTATGGCTACACCTTC.